This record looks at one T cell receptor beta chain sequence and its context. Its antigen is still unknown. Produced via immunoSEQ multiplex PCR; TCRdb's table is partial and in-frame only. This sample has roughly 350,000 clones, with 75% to 90% found just once. The sample originates from a study of cytomegalovirus exposure and HLA in healthy donors. The study, taken as a whole, reports: Among the CMV-associated chains, three were confirmed in vitro as specific for CMV antigens. A classifier reportedly called cytomegalovirus status with high sensitivity and specificity.

Germline values: CDR1 LGHNA, CDR2 YNFKEQ. Trimming removed 8 bases from V and 4 bases from J; junction bases left unmatched: 8. This CDR3 is built from 14 residues. This receptor was identified in a young woman in good health and CMV-seronegative. The rearrangement joins TRBV4-2 to TRBJ2-3; 8 bases match TRBD2. The sample taken for sequencing was PBMCs. This CDR3 reads CASAKAGEADTQYF. The CDR3 DNA reads as TGTGCCAGCGCTAAAGCGGGAGAGGCAGATACGCAGTATTTT.